Below are 2 T cell receptor beta chains sequenced from a single sample in a study of a mutant IDH1 vaccine in newly diagnosed glioma. Antigens of these TCRs are unknown. The assay was immunoSEQ multiplex PCR, and TCRdb's table has in-frame clones only and misses some. The sample yields approximately 45,000 clones, 92% seen once. Time point reported: week 35, safety follow-up. In the vaccine, a single dose held 300 ug of the mutant IDH1 20-mer peptide, along with topical imiquimod. The source was PBMCs, collected from a glioma patient whose treatment included an IDH1 peptide vaccine. These receptors were taken from a man over 45 with glioma.

The genes are TRBV4-1 and TRBJ2-1; 11 positions match TRBD2. CDR1 and CDR2 from the germline V gene are MGHRA and YSYEKL. The junction had 9 bases not matched to a gene; V was cut back by 4 bases and J by 10 bases. The CDR3 consists of 15 residues. The CDR3 DNA follows: TGCGCCAGCAGCCTCCTTAGCGGGGGGGCCGAAGAGCAGTTCTTC. Translation: CASSLLSGGAEEQFF.

The chain employs TRBV9 and TRBJ2-2, with D possibly TRBD2 on 6 matching bases. The germline CDR1 and CDR2 sequences are SGDLS and YYNGEE. Trimming pared 7 bases from V and 2 bases from J, leaving 12 bases between. There are 14 residues in the CDR3. CDR3 residues: CASGLAPNTGELFF. CDR3 bases: TGTGCCAGCGGCCTAGCGCCCAACACCGGGGAGCTGTTTTTT.